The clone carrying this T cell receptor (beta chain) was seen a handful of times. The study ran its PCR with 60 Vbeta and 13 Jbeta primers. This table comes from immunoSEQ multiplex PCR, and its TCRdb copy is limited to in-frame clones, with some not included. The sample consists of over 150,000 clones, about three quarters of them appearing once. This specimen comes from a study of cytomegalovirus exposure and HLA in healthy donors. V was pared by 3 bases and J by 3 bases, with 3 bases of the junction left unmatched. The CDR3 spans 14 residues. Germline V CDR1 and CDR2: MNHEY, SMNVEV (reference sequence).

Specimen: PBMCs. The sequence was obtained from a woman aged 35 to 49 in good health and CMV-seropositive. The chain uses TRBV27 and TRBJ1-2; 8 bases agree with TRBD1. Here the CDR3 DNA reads TGTGCCAGCAGTTTTTCACAGGGGGACTATGGCTACACCTTC. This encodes CASSFSQGDYGYTF.